This TCR beta chain was captured by sequencing in a study of T cell clones after liver transplantation. The overall study: Tolerance: complete withdrawal held at least one year, liver enzymes staying within twice normal.

Sequencing was performed with immunoSEQ multiplex PCR; in TCRdb, only in-frame clones are kept and a portion is missing. This table holds 75,000 to 85,000 clones, 83% found once. On this clone: Its antigen is unidentified.

Study-wide results and caveats: A larger donor-reactive than third-party decline suggested partial antigen-specific deletion.

Material: CD4+ T cells from blood, obtained at the 22-month timepoint. The sequence was collected from a human patient who received a liver transplant. The graft donor may have given rise to some T cells.

The CDR3 coding sequence is TGTGCCACCCTTTCGGGAGAGCACAATGAGCAGTTCTTC. Its protein product is CATLSGEHNEQFF. The V gene is TRBV28, the J gene TRBJ2-1; possibly TRBD2 for D (6 bases). Trimming shortened V by 10 bases and J by 5 bases, and 15 bases separated the two germline ends. The length of the CDR3 is 13 residues. Per germline, CDR1 MDHEN and CDR2 SYDVKM.